This entry lists 4 T cell receptor beta chains sequenced from one sample in a study of blood T cells in healthy people across ages. Together with a sample-barcoded 5' primer, a J-beta primer mix was included in a second PCR lasting about 6 to 11 cycles. TCRdb reprocessed the 5' RACE reads with MiXCR, giving one entry per CDR3 protein. Among more than 900,000 distinct CDR3 sequences listed, under 35% were seen once. The same data also contributed to another study, on T cells of mothers and their children.

Material: blood. The receptors originated from a woman between 40 and 50 years old in good health.

In regard to this clonotype: A much larger clone lies one base from this, so it may be a read error. V and J are TRBV20-1 and TRBJ1-6; 8 positions agree with TRBD1. The CDR3 sequence is 13 residues long. Germline V gene lookup returns CDR1 DFQATT and CDR2 SNEGSKA (reference sequence). Written as DNA, the CDR3 is TGCAGTGCAACTGGACAGGGAGCTTCACCCCTCTACTTT. Its protein is CSATGQGASPLYF.

This clonotype has just a few counts. The genes are TRBV6-5 and TRBJ1-1; 9 bases agree with TRBD1. V lost 2 bases, J lost 1 base, and 5 bases stayed unmatched. The CDR3 covers 16 residues. Germline-derived CDR1 and CDR2 are MNHEY and SVGAGI. CDR3 residues: CASSYGGQGKNTEAFF. The CDR3 DNA follows: TGTGCCAGCAGTTACGGCGGACAGGGGAAGAACACTGAAGCTTTCTTT.

In the case of this clonotype: A much larger clone lies one base from this, so it may be a read error. The chain recombines TRBV20-1 with TRBJ2-6, with a tentative D call TRBD1 (5 bases). The CDR3 runs 15 residues. The germline gives CDR1 DFQATT, CDR2 SNEGSKA (reference sequence). This CDR3 reads CSARGQTSGANVRTF. The DNA of the CDR3 is TGCAGTGCTAGAGGGCAGACCTCTGGGGCCAACGTCCGGACTTTC.

The sample holds a few counts of this clonotype. The CDR3 DNA follows: TGCGCCAGCAGCCGACGCTCTGGACAAGTCTCCCCTATGAACACTGAAGCTTTCTTT. It codes for CASSRRSGQVSPMNTEAFF. V and J are TRBV5-1 and TRBJ1-1; a weak D match, TRBD1 (5 bases). Germline CDR1 SGHRS, CDR2 YFSETQ. There are 19 residues in the CDR3. V was clipped by 4 bases and J by 0 bases, with 25 bases between them.